This passage covers 9 T cell receptor beta chains from one sample sequenced in a study of control samples from healthy donors and cancer patients. Here immunoSEQ multiplex PCR was the method, and the copy in TCRdb shows in-frame clones only, minus some. The sample lists 150,000 to 200,000 clones, about 94% occurring once. Sample: blood. These receptors all stem from a woman between 40 and 50 years old in good health.

This clone was seen only once. The rearrangement uses TRBV1 and TRBJ1-2; the table assigns TRBD1, which was not confirmed against the DNA. TRBV1 has pseudogene status. The CDR3 covers 17 residues. CDR3 DNA sequence: TGCACCAGCAGCCAAGATTATGGGACAGGGGGCATGTATGGCTACACCTTC. Its translation is CTSSQDYGTGGMYGYTF.

The chain recombines TRBV2 with TRBJ1-1; no clear D gene. The V end lost 4 bases, the J end lost 1 base, and 22 bases lay between the germline ends. This CDR3 is 18 amino acids long. CDR1 and CDR2 from the germline V gene are SNHLY and FYNNEI. The CDR3: CASSVPPTLGSTNTEAFF. The CDR3 DNA is TGTGCCAGCAGTGTACCCCCGACATTGGGGTCAACGAACACTGAAGCTTTCTTT.

V is TRBV4-3 and J is TRBJ1-4, with no clear D. Trimming removed 6 bases at V and 2 bases at J, with 10 bases between. This CDR3 region has 14 residues. Looked up from germline, CDR1 is LGHNA and CDR2 is YSLEER. In DNA, the CDR3 is TGCGCCAGCAGTCAAAGTGCCACTAATGAAAAACTGTTTTTT. This sequence encodes CASSQSATNEKLFF.

The genes are TRBV7-8 and TRBJ2-7; 15 bases line up with TRBD2. V shed 5 bases, J shed 5 bases, and the junction held 13 bases outside the gene matches. From germline, CDR1 is SGHVS and CDR2 FQNEAQ. The CDR3 runs 18 residues. The CDR3, as DNA: TGTGCCAGCAGCGGTCCGGGACTAGCGGGAGGTTCCTACGACGAGCAGTACTTC. The encoded protein is CASSGPGLAGGSYDEQYF.

V is TRBV6-5 and J is TRBJ1-5; possible D gene TRBD1, 6 bases. Germline loops: CDR1 MNHEY, CDR2 SVGAGI. V was trimmed by 8 bases and J by 1 base, leaving 15 bases between them. The CDR3 runs 15 residues. CDR3 coding DNA: TGTGCCAGCGGACCTTGGACAGACAGCAATCAGCCCCAGCATTTT. Its protein product is CASGPWTDSNQPQHF.

The chain has TRBV5-4 and TRBJ1-1; possible D gene TRBD1, 5 bases. Trimming took off 7 bases at V and 8 bases at J, with 12 bases between the two ends. This CDR3 is built from 11 residues. Germline CDR1 and CDR2: SGHNT and YYREEE (reference sequence). The CDR3 loop reads CASGGRAEAFF. As DNA, the CDR3 is TGTGCCAGCGGGGGAAGGGCCGAAGCTTTCTTT. Supplemented by reference TRBV5-4 and TRBJ1-1, the full variable domain reads ETGVTQSPTHLIKTRGQQVTLRCSSQSGHNTVSWYQQALGQGPQFIFQYYREEENGRGNFPPRFSGLQFPNYSSELNVNALELDDSALYLCASGGRAEAFFGQGTRLTVV.

The J gene is TRBJ2-3, the V gene TRBV15; D ambiguous. Germline CDR1 is LNHNV and CDR2 is YYDKDF (reference sequence). The CDR3 totals 17 residues. V was shortened by 1 base and J by 6 bases, with 20 bases between the two germline ends. The DNA for the CDR3 is TGTGCCACCAGCAGAGTACGAAGCCCTTCCCTAGGGGATACGCAGTATTTT. Amino acids: CATSRVRSPSLGDTQYF. The full variable domain, rest sourced from reference TRBV15 and TRBJ2-3, is DAMVIQNPRYQVTQFGKPVTLSCSQTLNHNVMYWYQQKSSQAPKLLFHYYDKDFNNEADTPDNFQSRRPNTSFCFLDIRSPGLGDTAMYLCATSRVRSPSLGDTQYFGPGTRLTVL.

A word on this clone: One end of the junction fails to match germline, which may point to a read error. The genes are TRBV5-6 and TRBJ1-1; 8 bases align to TRBD1. The germline V gene has CDR1 SGHDT and CDR2 YYEEEE. CDR3 length equals 13 residues. CDR3 in DNA: TGTGCCAGCAGCTACAGGGGGAACGCTGAAGCTTTCTTT. It specifies CASSYRGNAEAFF.

V and J are TRBV7-2 and TRBJ2-5; 9 bases are a match to TRBD2. Germline assignment: CDR1 SGHTA and CDR2 FQGNSA. The CDR3 loop spans 16 amino acids. Unmatched junction bases numbered 5, after V lost 1 base and J lost 2 bases. Here the CDR3 reads CASSLDTSGLQETQYF. CDR3 in DNA: TGTGCCAGCAGCTTAGACACTAGCGGGTTACAAGAGACCCAGTACTTC. The variable domain in full, with the rest retrieved from reference TRBV7-2 and TRBJ2-5, is GAGVSQSPSNKVTEKGKDVELRCDPISGHTALYWYRQSLGQGLEFLIYFQGNSAPDKSGLPSDRFSAERTGGSVSTLTIQRTQQEDSAVYLCASSLDTSGLQETQYFGPGTRLLVL.